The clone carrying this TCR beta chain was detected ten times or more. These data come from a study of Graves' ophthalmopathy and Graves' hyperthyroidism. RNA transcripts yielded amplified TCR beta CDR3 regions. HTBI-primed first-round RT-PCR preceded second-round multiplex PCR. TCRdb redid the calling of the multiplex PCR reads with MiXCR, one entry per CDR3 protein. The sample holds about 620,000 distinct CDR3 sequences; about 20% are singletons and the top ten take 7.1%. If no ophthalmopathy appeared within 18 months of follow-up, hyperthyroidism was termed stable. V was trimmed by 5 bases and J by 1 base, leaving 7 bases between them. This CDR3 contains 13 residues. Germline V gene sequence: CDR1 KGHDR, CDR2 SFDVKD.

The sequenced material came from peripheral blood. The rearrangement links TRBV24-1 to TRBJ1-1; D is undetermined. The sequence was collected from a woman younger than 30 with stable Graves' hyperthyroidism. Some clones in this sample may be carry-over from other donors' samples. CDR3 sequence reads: CATSAEKNTEAFF. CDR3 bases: TGTGCCACCAGTGCAGAGAAGAACACTGAAGCTTTCTTT.